The clone carrying this TCR beta chain has ten or more counts. This sample is drawn from a study of T-cell reconstitution after alpha-beta-depleted transplantation in children. Looked up from germline, CDR1 is SEHNR and CDR2 is FQNEAQ (reference sequence). The CDR3 covers 15 residues. V lost 10 bases and J 7 bases, leaving 22 bases between the germline ends. For TCRbeta, the library was prepared with unique molecular identifiers. TCRdb re-called the PCR reads with MiXCR, one entry per CDR3 protein. Of 200,000 to 300,000 distinct CDR3 sequences detected, around 12% appear once; the ten largest clones hold approximately 2.4%.

Sequencing used PBMCs from the stem cell graft donor, obtained from the stem cell graft. V gene TRBV7-9 combines with J gene TRBJ1-4; D possibly corresponds to TRBD1 (6 bases). The receptor's source is a human donor who donated a stem cell graft to a child with acute lymphoblastic leukemia. CDR3 DNA: TGTGCCACCAATAGTCCGGGGGCAAAAAGTGAAAAACTGTTTTTT. It specifies CATNSPGAKSEKLFF.